These T cell receptor beta chains were read from a single sample in a study of blood T cell repertoires in COVID-19. Assay used: immunoSEQ multiplex PCR; TCRdb lists only in-frame clones, some missing. The table has around 300,000 clones, roughly 88% seen once. Sequencing was carried out using peripheral blood. Receptors were obtained from a woman between 45 and 60 years old with active or convalescent COVID-19. Both conserved end residues are part of each CDR3. The D gene is left open where the match is weak. Only some rows state a clone size, as once, few, many or a class for expanded clones.

>-|TRBD1|TRBJ1-1|TRBV11-2
CASSPGDRVGTEAFF
TGTGCCAGCAGCCCCGGGGACAGGGTGGGCACTGAAGCTTTCTTT
>-|TRBD2|TRBJ2-2|TRBV19
CASRGMAGSGKGGAGELFF
TGTGCCAGTAGAGGCATGGCGGGTAGCGGGAAGGGGGGCGCCGGGGAGCTGTTTTTT
>-|-|TRBJ2-3|TRBV5-4
CASSLRGRGYTQYF
TGTGCCAGCAGCCTGAGGGGGAGGGGATATACGCAGTATTTT
>-|TRBD1|TRBJ2-2|TRBV19
CASSGTGDTGELFF
TGTGCCAGTAGCGGGACAGGGGACACCGGGGAGCTGTTTTTT
>-|-|TRBJ1-2|TRBV30
CAWRGQKYGYTF
TGTGCCTGGAGAGGACAGAAGTATGGCTACACCTTC
>once|-|TRBJ2-7|TRBV7-9
CASSRGHGTYEQYF
TGTGCCAGCAGCCGTGGACACGGAACCTACGAGCAGTACTTC
>-|TRBD1|TRBJ1-5|TRBV24-1
CATSDSTTGSLNQPQHF
TGTGCCACCAGTGACAGTACGACAGGGAGTTTAAATCAGCCCCAGCATTTT
>-|TRBD1|TRBJ2-3|TRBV6-1
CASSERQGASTDTQYF
TGTGCCAGCAGTGAACGACAGGGCGCCAGCACAGATACGCAGTATTTT
>-|TRBD1|TRBJ2-7|TRBV6-1
CASSDGQGNEQYF
TGTGCCAGCAGTGATGGACAGGGAAACGAGCAGTACTTC
>-|-|TRBJ2-5|TRBV6-5
CASSYVQGAYWTQYF
TGTGCCAGCAGTTACGTACAGGGCGCGTATTGGACCCAGTACTTC
>-|-|TRBJ1-1|TRBV29-1
CSVGQWNTEAFF
TGCAGCGTTGGACAGTGGAACACTGAAGCTTTCTTT
>-|TRBD1|TRBJ1-6|TRBV27
CASRGGTGGNSPLHF
TGTGCCAGCAGGGGGGGGACAGGGGGAAATTCACCCCTCCACTTT
>-|-|TRBJ2-1|TRBV27
CASSLEAWGHNEQFF
TGTGCCAGCAGTTTGGAGGCGTGGGGGCACAATGAGCAGTTCTTC
>-|TRBD2|TRBJ2-7|TRBV7-2
CASRPGLAISYEQYF
TGTGCCAGCAGACCGGGACTAGCGATCTCCTACGAGCAGTACTTC
>once|-|TRBJ1-2|TRBV24-1
CATSDLYGYTF
TGTGCCACCAGTGATCTCTATGGCTACACCTTC
>once|TRBD1|TRBJ1-4|TRBV5-1
CASSLRQGASFEKLFF
TGCGCCAGCAGCTTGCGTCAGGGGGCTAGTTTTGAAAAACTGTTTTTT
>-|-|TRBJ2-3|TRBV7-2
CASSFRGGAGDTQYF
TGTGCCAGCAGCTTTAGGGGGGGGGCCGGCGATACGCAGTATTTT
>-|-|TRBJ2-3|TRBV4-1
CASSPEVAGTDTQYF
TGCGCCAGCAGCCCGGAAGTAGCTGGCACAGATACGCAGTATTTT
>-|TRBD2|TRBJ2-5|TRBV9
CASSVGRGGGSSKETQYF
TGTGCCAGCAGCGTGGGGAGGGGAGGCGGATCCTCTAAAGAGACCCAGTACTTC
>-|-|TRBJ1-2|TRBV6-5
CASSDTGNYGYTF
TGTGCCAGCAGCGATACAGGGAACTATGGCTACACCTTC
>-|-|TRBJ2-3|TRBV23-1
CASSPSWGGVIGDTQYF
TGCGCCAGCAGTCCATCTTGGGGGGGCGTCATCGGAGATACGCAGTATTTT
>-|-|TRBJ2-3|TRBV20-1
CSASTELTDTQYF
TGCAGTGCTAGTACGGAGCTTACAGATACGCAGTATTTT
>-|-|TRBJ2-2|TRBV25-1
CASSRGKAQVTGELFF
TGTGCCAGCAGTCGGGGGAAGGCTCAGGTTACCGGGGAGCTGTTTTTT
>-|-|TRBJ1-2|TRBV5-1
CASRPILDRNYGYTF
TGCGCCAGCAGGCCGATCCTGGACAGAAACTATGGCTACACCTTC
>-|TRBD1|TRBJ1-4|TRBV7-2
CASSLEGRGNEKLFF
TGTGCCAGCAGCTTAGAAGGCAGGGGGAATGAAAAACTGTTTTTT
>-|-|TRBJ1-6|TRBV7-2
CASSLSYTGNSPLHF
TGTGCCAGCAGCTTATCATACACGGGGAATTCACCCCTCCACTTT
>-|TRBD1|TRBJ2-7|TRBV5-1
CASSLPQGGNEQYF
TGCGCCAGCAGCTTACCACAGGGGGGCAACGAGCAGTACTTC
>-|TRBD1|TRBJ2-2|TRBV5-1
CASRATGMNTGELFF
TGCGCCAGCAGGGCGACAGGGATGAACACCGGGGAGCTGTTTTTT
>-|TRBD1|TRBJ1-1|TRBV2
CASSPRTGFTEAFF
TGTGCCAGCTCTCCCAGGACAGGGTTCACTGAAGCTTTCTTT
>-|-|TRBJ2-7|TRBV19
CASSQSGYSYEQYF
TGTGCCAGTAGTCAATCAGGGTACTCCTACGAGCAGTACTTC
>-|TRBD1|TRBJ2-7|TRBV5-1
CASRGQGTSYEQYF
TGCGCCAGCAGGGGACAGGGAACCTCCTACGAGCAGTACTTC
>-|TRBD2|TRBJ2-7|TRBV19
CASSHGLAVSYEQYF
TGTGCCAGTAGTCACGGACTAGCGGTTTCCTACGAGCAGTACTTC
>-|-|TRBJ1-4|TRBV30
CAWMRESNEKLFF
TGTGCCTGGATGCGGGAGAGTAATGAAAAACTGTTTTTT
>-|-|TRBJ1-1|TRBV5-4
CASSPGGQGRNTEAFF
TGTGCCAGCAGCCCGGGAGGGCAGGGGCGAAACACTGAAGCTTTCTTT
>-|TRBD2|TRBJ2-1|TRBV7-3
CASSPLRGGVNEQFF
TGTGCCAGCAGTCCCTTGCGGGGGGGCGTCAATGAGCAGTTCTTC